The 27 T cell receptor beta chains listed next were all sequenced from one sample in a study of cytomegalovirus exposure and HLA in healthy donors (dated by TCRdb to 2016 to 2017). Library construction relied on the immunoSEQ multiplex PCR assay. For the multiplex PCR, a mixture combining 60 forward primers for TCR Vbeta segments and 13 reverse primers for TCR Jbeta segments was used. TCRdb holds this immuneACCESS table with in-frame rearrangements only. Some clones are missing; in checked studies, unresolved V genes explain under half, and the rest has no known cause. This sample's table carries some 70,000 clones. The ten largest account for about 0.82% of the sample. Sequences were obtained from PBMCs. Source of these receptors: a boy aged 5-17 years in good health and CMV-seronegative.

The chain links TRBV6-5 to TRBJ1-3; D possibly corresponds to TRBD1 (6 bases). CDR1 is MNHEY, CDR2 SVGAGI, per germline. The V gene lost 2 bases and the J gene lost 2 bases, with 13 bases spanning the gap. The CDR3 runs to 16 residues. CDR3 protein: CASSYSRGRTGNTIYF. The DNA for the CDR3 is TGTGCCAGCAGTTACAGCAGGGGACGGACTGGAAACACCATATATTTT.

This sequence joins TRBV25-1 and TRBJ2-7, with 13 bases fitting TRBD2. CDR1 is MGHDK and CDR2 is SYGVNS in the germline V gene. V dropped 11 bases and J dropped 4; count of bases not matched to a gene: 17. This CDR3 region has 17 residues. The CDR3 is CACSSSGTSGNQYEQYF. In nucleotides, the CDR3 is TGTGCCTGCTCCTCAAGTGGGACTAGCGGGAATCAATACGAGCAGTACTTC.

The rearrangement uses TRBV19 and TRBJ1-1; 7 nucleotides agree with TRBD1. The germline V gene has CDR1 LNHDA and CDR2 SQIVND (reference sequence). This CDR3 contains 16 residues. V was clipped by 5 bases and J by 4 bases; unmatched bases: 13. CDR3 sequence (DNA): TGTGCCAGTAGTGTTTCACCCCAGGGGGGAGGCACTGAAGCTTTCTTT. It encodes CASSVSPQGGGTEAFF.

The J gene is TRBJ1-1, the V gene TRBV7-6; D is undetermined. Per germline, CDR1 SGHVS and CDR2 FNYEAQ. The CDR3 covers 13 residues. V lost 2 bases, J lost 1 base, and 5 bases lay in between. The CDR3 loop reads CASSLSENTEAFF. CDR3 DNA: TGTGCCAGCAGCTTAAGCGAGAACACTGAAGCTTTCTTT.

DNA for the CDR3: TGTGCCAGCAGCTTTATGAACACTGAAGCTTTCTTT. Its protein is CASSFMNTEAFF. This rearrangement joins TRBV5-4 to TRBJ1-1; no firm D call. Germline CDR1 SGHNT, CDR2 YYREEE (reference sequence). CDR3 size: 12 residues. The germline V and J ends were trimmed by 2 bases and 0 bases, with 2 bases remaining between them.

The chain uses TRBV6-1 and TRBJ2-2; 8 bases line up with TRBD2. V lost 6 bases and J lost 4; bases outside the gene matches: 7. There are 15 residues in the CDR3. Germline CDR1 reads MNHNS; CDR2 reads SASEGT. This chain's CDR3 is CASRSTSGSTGELFF. In DNA, the CDR3 is TGTGCCAGCAGGAGTACTAGCGGTTCCACCGGGGAGCTGTTTTTT.

The rearrangement joins TRBV29-1 to TRBJ2-2; the match to TRBD2 covers 13 bases. V lost 6 bases to trimming and J lost 4 bases; unmatched junction nucleotides: 5. Germline V gives CDR1 SQVTM, CDR2 ANQGSEA. This CDR3 has 15 residues. The CDR3 DNA follows: TGCAGCGTGATACGGACTAGCGGGAGCACCGGGGAGCTGTTTTTT. Protein sequence: CSVIRTSGSTGELFF.

The CDR3 here is CASSSLEGLKEKLFF. CDR3 DNA sequence: TGTGCCAGCAGCTCCCTCGAGGGCCTTAAAGAAAAACTGTTTTTT. The gene calls are TRBV7-9 and TRBJ1-4; no clear D gene. CDR3 length: 15 amino acids. Between the trimmed V and J ends, which lost 4 bases and 8 bases, there was a span of 17 bases. Germline CDR1 SEHNR, CDR2 FQNEAQ (reference sequence).

The J gene is TRBJ1-5, the V gene TRBV4-1, with unresolved D. V shed 3 bases and J shed 3 bases, with 6 bases lying between them. The CDR3 is made up of 13 amino acids. Per germline, CDR1 MGHRA and CDR2 YSYEKL. CDR3 amino acids: CASSQRANQPQHF. CDR3 nucleotides: TGCGCCAGCAGCCAGAGGGCCAATCAGCCCCAGCATTTT.

The chain uses TRBV4-1 and TRBJ2-7, with 16 bases aligning to TRBD2. The CDR3 totals 19 residues. Losses at the gene ends were 1 base for V and 6 bases for J; bases not matched to a gene: 12. Germline V gene sequence: CDR1 MGHRA, CDR2 YSYEKL. CDR3 sequence: CASSQGEGTSGRGALEQYF. CDR3 DNA sequence: TGCGCCAGCAGCCAAGGGGAGGGGACTAGCGGGAGGGGGGCTCTCGAGCAGTACTTC.

V is TRBV11-1 and J is TRBJ2-7, with D tentatively TRBD2 (6 bases). Germline V gene data show CDR1 as SGHAT and CDR2 as FQDESV (reference sequence). This CDR3 comprises 14 residues. V was shortened by 5 bases and J by 3 bases, with 14 bases between the two germline ends. As DNA, the CDR3 is TGTGCCAGCAGCCCGGGGGACGCAAACTACGAGCAGTACTTC. Translation gives CASSPGDANYEQYF.

This rearrangement joins TRBV2 to TRBJ1-6; tentatively, D is TRBD1 (6 bases). Between the trimmed V and J ends, which lost 8 bases and 8 bases, there was a span of 16 bases. The CDR3 has 14 amino acids. Germline assignment: CDR1 SNHLY and CDR2 FYNNEI. This chain's CDR3 is CASGVLRQDSPLHF. As DNA, the CDR3 is TGTGCCAGCGGTGTGTTGAGACAGGATTCACCCCTCCACTTT.

The V and J genes are TRBV7-2 and TRBJ2-7; a weak D match, TRBD2 (7 bases). Trimming pared 5 bases from V and 7 bases from J, leaving 18 bases between. Germline V gives CDR1 SGHTA, CDR2 FQGNSA. CDR3 size: 14 residues. This CDR3 is CASSPWGGAGEQYF. Written as DNA, the CDR3 is TGTGCCAGCAGCCCATGGGGGGGGGCTGGGGAGCAGTACTTC.

This chain's CDR3 is CAWRDRGLGSPLHF. The CDR3 DNA is TGTGCCTGGAGGGACAGGGGGCTCGGGTCACCCCTCCACTTT. The chain recombines TRBV30 with TRBJ1-6, with TRBD1 identical over 11 bases. Germline V gene lookup returns CDR1 GTSNPN and CDR2 SVGIG (reference sequence). J was trimmed by 10 bases and V by 3 bases; bases with no gene match: 5. The CDR3 length is 14 residues. Supplemented by reference TRBV30 and TRBJ1-6, the full variable domain reads SQTIHQWPATLVQPVGSPLSLECTVEGTSNPNLYWYRQAAGRGLQLLFYSVGIGQISSEVPQNLSASRPQDRQFILSSKKLLLSDSGFYLCAWRDRGLGSPLHFGNGTRLTVT.

The chain is built from TRBV6-6 and TRBJ1-1; 8 bases map to TRBD1. The V segment lost 5 bases and the J segment 7 bases; nucleotides outside the gene matches: 6. Germline V CDR1 and CDR2: MNHNY, SVGAGI (reference sequence). This CDR3 region has 13 residues. The CDR3 sequence: CASSGQGAGEAFF. DNA for the CDR3: TGTGCCAGCAGTGGGCAGGGGGCAGGTGAAGCTTTCTTT.

The chain employs TRBV4-1 and TRBJ1-5; unclear D gene. Trimming removed 0 bases at V and 3 bases at J, with 9 bases between. The CDR3 consists of 15 residues. The germline gives CDR1 MGHRA, CDR2 YSYEKL. CDR3 sequence: CASSQDLSFNQPQHF. The DNA for the CDR3 is TGCGCCAGCAGCCAAGATCTAAGTTTCAATCAGCCCCAGCATTTT.

The chain carries TRBV27 and TRBJ1-5; 8 bases are shared with TRBD1. The CDR3 has 17 residues. CDR1 is MNHEY, CDR2 SMNVEV, per germline (reference sequence). V shed 6 bases, J shed 2 bases, and the junction held 12 bases outside the gene matches. The CDR3 spells CASRSTGGGAGNQPQHF. CDR3 nucleotides: TGTGCCAGCAGATCTACAGGGGGAGGGGCGGGCAATCAGCCCCAGCATTTT.

This sequence joins TRBV5-1 and TRBJ1-5, with 10 bases aligning to TRBD1. This CDR3 contains 15 residues. Germline values: CDR1 SGHRS, CDR2 YFSETQ. Trimming cost V 4 bases and J 5 bases; bases outside gene matches: 6. CDR3 sequence: CASSLGTGAYQPQHF. In nucleotides, the CDR3 is TGCGCCAGCAGCCTAGGGACAGGGGCTTATCAGCCCCAGCATTTT. Filled out from reference TRBV5-1 and TRBJ1-5, the complete variable domain reads KAGVTQTPRYLIKTRGQQVTLSCSPISGHRSVSWYQQTPGQGLQFLFEYFSETQRNKGNFPGRFSGRQFSNSRSEMNVSTLELGDSALYLCASSLGTGAYQPQHFGDGTRLSIL.

The rearrangement links TRBV10-3 to TRBJ1-1; possible D gene TRBD1, 6 bases. CDR1 ENHRY and CDR2 SYGVKD come from the germline V gene. V was shortened by 7 bases and J by 0 bases, with 12 bases between the two germline ends. CDR3 length: 14 residues. CDR3 nucleotides: TGTGCCATCAACACCGGACAGATGAACACTGAAGCTTTCTTT. Protein: CAINTGQMNTEAFF.

The chain's CDR3 is CASSDRAGNTEAFF. The DNA for the CDR3 is TGTGCCAGCAGTGACAGGGCCGGGAACACTGAAGCTTTCTTT. J is TRBJ1-1 and V is TRBV2, with a weak D call TRBD1 (5 bases). Germline loops: CDR1 SNHLY, CDR2 FYNNEI. V lost 3 bases and J lost 1, with 9 bases in between. The length of the CDR3 is 14 residues.

The V call is TRBV5-5, the J call TRBJ2-7; D may be TRBD1 (6 bases). The germline V gene encodes CDR1 SGHKS and CDR2 YYEKEE (reference sequence). CDR3 size: 15 residues. Trimming took off 0 bases at V and 0 bases at J, with 10 bases between the two ends. The DNA of the CDR3 is TGTGCCAGCAGCTTGGGACAGGACCGCTCCTACGAGCAGTACTTC. Encoded protein: CASSLGQDRSYEQYF.

This sequence joins TRBV19 and TRBJ2-1; TRBD2 matches at 13 bases. The CDR3 extends over 18 amino acids. V was pared by 5 bases and J by 0 bases, with 7 bases of the junction left unmatched. Looked up from germline, CDR1 is LNHDA and CDR2 is SQIVND (reference sequence). The DNA of the CDR3 is TGTGCCAGTAGTGCTACTAGCGGGGGGGCTAACTCCTACAATGAGCAGTTCTTC. Translated: CASSATSGGANSYNEQFF.

CDR3 DNA: TGTGCCAGTAGCCACAACCAGGGATTTAGCACAGATACGCAGTATTTT. The encoded protein is CASSHNQGFSTDTQYF. The chain recombines TRBV19 with TRBJ2-3; D perhaps matches TRBD1 (5 bases). The V and J ends lost 6 bases and 0 bases respectively, with 16 bases between them. The CDR3 is made up of 16 amino acids. The germline V gene encodes CDR1 LNHDA and CDR2 SQIVND (reference sequence).

This chain connects TRBV5-1 to TRBJ1-2; 8 bases agree with TRBD1. Germline V gives CDR1 SGHRS, CDR2 YFSETQ. The CDR3 length is 14 residues. The J segment lost 2 bases and the V segment lost 0 bases, leaving 0 bases of the junction unmatched. The CDR3 reads CASSLDRGNYGYTF. CDR3 nucleotides: TGCGCCAGCAGCTTGGACAGGGGGAACTATGGCTACACCTTC.

This chain links TRBV11-3 with TRBJ2-5; possible D gene TRBD2, 5 bases. Germline CDR1 reads SGHNT; CDR2 reads YENEEA. This CDR3 spans 13 amino acids. V lost 4 bases, J lost 2 bases, and 8 bases lay in between. The CDR3 DNA sequence: TGTGCCAGCAGCTACGGGGTTCAAGAGACCCAGTACTTC. Amino acid sequence: CASSYGVQETQYF.

The chain carries TRBV28 and TRBJ1-5; TRBD1 agrees at 9 bases. Germline V gene sequence: CDR1 MDHEN, CDR2 SYDVKM. The CDR3 has 14 amino acids. The V gene end was trimmed by 3 bases and the J gene end by 7 bases; junction bases not matched to a gene: 4. The CDR3 nucleotides read TGTGCCAGCAGTTTTGGGACAGGGAAACAGCCCCAGCATTTT. This gives the protein CASSFGTGKQPQHF.

As DNA, the CDR3 is TGTGCCAGTAGCACAGTGCTAGCGGGAACAGGCTATGAGCAGTTCTTC. It codes for CASSTVLAGTGYEQFF. This chain connects TRBV19 to TRBJ2-1; 9 bases agree with TRBD2. This CDR3 spans 16 amino acids. Germline loops: CDR1 LNHDA, CDR2 SQIVND (reference sequence). The V and J ends lost 6 bases and 8 bases, in that order; junction bases with no gene match: 14.